This T cell receptor beta chain was observed in a study of identifying expanded T cells in peripheral blood. Study outcomes and limitations: Technical replicates showed roughly 1.2 changed clones; approximately two weeks around 15; four weeks 19. Across healthy donors, higher total template counts meant significantly greater two-week count variance.

Healthy donors had no documented immune events, such as infections, while sampled. In its sample, this clone ranks as medium-sized. Its antigen is unidentified. Clones were sequenced by immunoSEQ multiplex PCR, and TCRdb holds only the in-frame ones, with some missing. The sample has about 52,000 clones; 82% are singletons. V shed 3 bases and J shed 3 bases, with 9 bases lying between them. The CDR3 totals 13 residues. The germline gives CDR1 SNHLY, CDR2 FYNNEI. The V call is TRBV2, the J call TRBJ2-7; the D is unclear. This TCR came from a person between 18 and 70 years old in good health. The sample consisted of blood. CDR3 DNA sequence: TGTGCCAGCAGTGAGTGGCACCTCTACGAGCAGTACTTC. Its protein is CASSEWHLYEQYF.